A single sample gave rise to the 3 T cell receptor beta chains below, sequenced in a study of regulatory T cells in long-lasting Graves disease. The time point here: newly diagnosed GD, antithyroid drugs for less than 3 months. RNA extracted from PBMCs served as the sequencing template. According to the study, TCR beta libraries were built with iRepertoire HTBI primers and CDR3-region Arm-PCR. A single record per CDR3 protein comes from TCRdb applying MiXCR to the multiplex PCR reads. The data contain some 560,000 distinct CDR3 sequences, about 16% of them singletons. These data were also filed under a second study, of T cells in Graves' hyperthyroidism and ophthalmopathy.

The material was peripheral blood mononuclear cells (PBMCs), obtained at new diagnosis, from a patient treated with antithyroid drugs. These receptors were taken from a woman aged 35-65 years with Graves disease.

This clonotype was counted a few times. The chain has TRBV7-2 and TRBJ2-1, with 7 nucleotides matching TRBD2. Germline V gene sequence: CDR1 SGHTA, CDR2 FQGNSA. V was pared by 5 bases and J by 4 bases, with 14 bases of the junction left unmatched. The CDR3 is 17 amino acids. CDR3 sequence: CASSARGGGGKYNEQFF. The CDR3 DNA reads as TGTGCCAGCAGCGCCCGGGGAGGCGGGGGAAAATACAATGAGCAGTTCTTC. The full variable domain, in which reference TRBV7-2 and TRBJ2-1 provide the parts outside the CDR3, is GAGVSQSPSNKVTEKGKDVELRCDPISGHTALYWYRQSLGQGLEFLIYFQGNSAPDKSGLPSDRFSAERTGGSVSTLTIQRTQQEDSAVYLCASSARGGGGKYNEQFFGPGTRLTVL.

About this clonotype: At one end the junction does not follow the germline gene, possibly because of a read error. The V gene is TRBV29-1, the J gene TRBJ2-1; D not resolved. Germline values: CDR1 SQVTM, CDR2 ANQGSEA. The CDR3 has 13 residues. CDR3 bases: TGCAGCGTTGACTGGGCGTCGACCCGCCCCCTCCTCTTC. This translates into CSVDWASTRPLLF.

This clonotype has a count of ten or more. The gene calls are TRBV18 and TRBJ1-5; 11 bases are shared with TRBD1. Germline V lookup: CDR1 KGHSH, CDR2 LQKENI. The CDR3 is made up of 15 amino acids. With V trimmed by 2 bases and J by 6 bases, 3 bases remained unmatched. The CDR3 here is CASSPTDRGLQPQHF. CDR3 DNA sequence: TGTGCCAGCTCACCAACGGACAGGGGGCTTCAGCCCCAGCATTTT. Using reference TRBV18 and TRBJ1-5 for the parts outside the CDR3, the full variable domain is NAGVMQNPRHLVRRRGQEARLRCSPMKGHSHVYWYRQLPEEGLKFMVYLQKENIIDESGMPKERFSAEFPKEGPSILRIQQVVRGDSAAYFCASSPTDRGLQPQHFGDGTRLSIL.